This T cell receptor (beta chain) appears in the sequencing data of a study of cytomegalovirus exposure and HLA in healthy donors (dated by TCRdb to 2016 to 2017). Broadly, across the study: An earlier analysis of approximately 640 of the donors reported 250 to 300 Gb of sequence data and around 110 million unique TCR beta sequences from some 180 million T cells. The aim of the study was to test whether cataloging public T cell receptors could identify signatures of past pathogen exposure. A later analysis re-analyzed previously published TCR beta repertoires from approximately 700 donors and added high-resolution HLA genotyping to study TCR occurrence patterns. Using immunosequencing, the study profiled T cell repertoires from about 610 subjects and related those repertoires to cytomegalovirus serostatus. HLA typing covered class I and class II loci at four-digit resolution. Among 300 to 500 genotyped donors of the cohort, an average of about 240,000 unique TCR beta nucleotide sequences was sequenced per donor, of which roughly 18% were non-productive. In an earlier analysis of more than 550 of the donors, high-throughput TCR beta sequencing was used to judge whether each TCR beta V gene segment behaved as functional or pseudogenic. Along with the approximately 700-subject first cohort, a separate validation cohort of 120 different subjects was used. The number of typed donors differed by locus: about 629-630 for A, B, C, DRB1 and DQB1; 522 for DQA1; roughly 600 for DPA1; and roughly 450 for DPB1. Rather than drawing on any new phenotypic data, the later analysis identified candidate immune exposures from TCR beta sequences and the way those sequences occurred across donors. All discovery cohort repertoires had been generated on a single sequencing platform. An early release covering over 500 HLA-typed donors comprised approximately 290 gigabases of sequencing data and 85 million to 100 million unique TCR sequences. Donor age, sex, ethnicity and CMV serostatus were compiled together with the repertoire data. Four to six DR-DQ haplotypes were handled as single units for association and clustering, since linkage in the cohort was strong. Of the roughly 400 genotyped donors, 81% were placed in the genetic ancestry cluster associated with self-reported Caucasian donors. The study combined high-throughput TCR immunosequencing, statistical association of individual TCRs with disease status, and machine learning to predict cytomegalovirus infection status. Genome-wide SNP genotypes for about three fifths of the roughly 670 donors were used in a later genetic analysis, which treated that subset as a discovery cohort.

This clone was recorded at least ten times. Its antigen remains undetermined. Base qualities were left out, and no much larger clone turns up one base away. The library was obtained by the immunoSEQ multiplex PCR assay. For the multiplex PCR, a mixture combining 60 forward primers for TCR Vbeta segments and 13 reverse primers for TCR Jbeta segments was used. Amplification of the CDR3 region of rearranged TCR beta genes was performed with a multiplex PCR assay on genomic DNA. The Illumina HiSeq System was used to sequence the amplified TCR beta libraries as 87-base-pair reads. In the original analysis: A later analysis tallied approximately 87 million unique TCR beta chains across the 666 repertoires, and some 10 million of those chains were shared by two or more donors. A nearest-neighbor algorithm error-corrected the raw reads and collapsed the reads into unique sequences, merging closely related sequences to remove PCR and sequencing errors. Alignment of CDR3 sequences to IMGT reference sequences was used to assign V, D and J gene segments. For a sequence to be retained, a match of at least six nucleotides to both a V gene segment and a J gene segment was required. A rearrangement counted as productive if the CDR3 had no stop codons and remained in frame with V and J, and every other rearrangement counted as non-productive. CDR3 was defined by IMGT convention, running from the second conserved V-encoded cysteine to the conserved J-encoded phenylalanine. In an earlier analysis of around 570 of the donors, sequences lacking an unambiguous match to a single V gene segment were excluded. An earlier analysis of 587 of the donors classified V segments as functional when productive rearrangements were above 56.7% and as segregating when the standard deviation between donors was above 5%. A statistical classification framework was built for diagnosing cytomegalovirus status from the catalog of TCR beta chain sequences. In a later analysis, V and J genes were assigned by comparing TCR nucleotide sequences against IMGT/GENE-DB human TR gene sequences. In a later analysis, CDR3 sequences and most-parsimonious VDJ recombination scenarios were assigned using the TCRdist pipeline. In a later analysis, each TCR beta chain was defined by its CDR3 amino acid sequence together with its V-gene family, and reads lacking a unique V-gene family were excluded. In a later analysis, several hundred highly shared, low-generation-probability nucleotide sequences were removed to address suspected cross-contamination and a sequencing artifact. In a later analysis, a clonal expansion index was calculated for each public chain from normalized within-repertoire ranks of inferred template counts. In a later analysis, generation probabilities were computed with a VDJ recombination model fitted to out-of-frame rearrangements, and the resulting probabilities were checked against IGoR. A later analysis scored TCR-TCR, TCR-HLA and TCR-CMV co-occurrence with hypergeometric tests, applying a repertoire-size bias correction to TCR pairs. To estimate false discovery rates, a later analysis permuted the HLA or CMV assignments 20 times. In a later analysis, co-occurring TCRs were grouped with DBSCAN, and TCRdist sequence similarity was added when clustering was performed within HLA-allele-positive subsets. Repertoires with fewer than 30,000 or more than 120,000 public chains, plus five repertoires with anomalous nucleotide sharing, were excluded from co-occurrence clustering. TCRdb provides this immuneACCESS table in a form limited to in-frame rearrangements. Some clones are lacking; in checked studies, under half of them reflect an unresolved V gene, and why the rest are absent is not known. The DNA gave D and trimming, while V, J and clone size come from that table. This sample lists roughly 160,000 clones; roughly 79% were detected once. Of the sample, approximately 13% falls within the top ten clones.

Findings and caveats that apply to the study as a whole: Some IMGT-functional V segments, including TRBV6-2 and TRBV6-3, could not be told apart with the 87-base-pair reads, so those segments were excluded. A later analysis found that HLA-associated TCR beta chains were more clonally expanded and had lower generation probabilities than equally common non-associated chains. Specific HLA alleles were associated with roughly 17,000 TCR beta sequences at a false discovery rate of 0.05 in a later analysis. The earlier analysis of some 560 of the donors excluded some 15 rarely observed V segments, including chromosome 9 orphons, because counts were too low. Assigning TCR associations to individual alleles was difficult when HLA alleles, especially DR and DQ, strongly co-occurred. The study listed 150 to 200 TCR beta chains as associated with cytomegalovirus. Correlated functional status among segregating V segments might be attributable to linkage disequilibrium, but an unknown experimental factor could not be ruled out. According to the authors, the approach could potentially be generalized to other disease states and immunological phenotypes. Cytomegalovirus status was reported to be diagnosed by the classifier with high specificity and sensitivity in both the original and validation cohorts. CMV serostatus was the only immune exposure information available for the cohort. According to a later analysis, parvovirus B19, influenza, CMV and Epstein-Barr virus appeared linked to several top co-occurrence clusters. A group of highly shared sequence variants was considered likely to be a technical artifact of the sequencing pipeline. A later analysis found that most CMV-associated TCR beta chains appeared HLA-restricted, with HLA associations seemingly driven largely by CMV exposure. In this cohort, only TCR beta chains were sequenced, and detectable features were limited by the absence of alpha or paired-chain data. According to a later genetic analysis, donors in an Asian-associated ancestry cluster had fewer N-insertions in productive TCRs than the approximately 610-donor mean. A further reported finding was that TCR beta sequences accurately predicted the HLA-A and HLA-B alleles for most subjects in the first cohort. V-gene and J-gene trimming of TCR beta chains was associated with a missense DCLRE1C variant in a later genetic analysis, and the association was replicated in an independent cohort. In a later analysis, TCR association rates were found to vary across HLA loci, with the most associated TCRs seen for DRB1 alleles and the fewest for HLA-C alleles. Across donors, most TCR sequences were observed very rarely, whereas some public TCRs were present in many individuals. A few of the identified cytomegalovirus-associated TCR beta chains were confirmed in vitro to be specific for cytomegalovirus antigens. In an earlier analysis of over 550 of the donors, most TCR beta V segments were observed in productive rearrangements about 90% or about 30% of the time, broadly matching IMGT annotations. Because HLA typing was unavailable for some donors at each locus, only the typed subset was used in association tests. Presence/absence analyses assumed roughly uniform sequencing depth across donors, an assumption that may not hold.

From its cysteine to its phenylalanine, the CDR3 spans 13 amino acids. Just the 39-base CDR3 DNA is kept, in frame starting at base 1. Trimmed from V: 6 bases; trimmed from J: 5 bases; junction bases lacking a gene match: 5. CDR1 and CDR2 (LNHDA, SQIVND) derive from the germline V gene (reference sequence). The cohort comprised approximately 700 healthy bone marrow donors. At the time of sampling, all cohort members were nominally healthy, though unrecorded immune exposures were likely present. The donor was CMV seronegative and was included in the group of 352 seronegative cohort members. A peripheral blood sample was provided by each donor, and peripheral blood mononuclear cells were used for TCR beta sequencing. Genomic DNA was extracted from the blood cell samples with the Qiagen DNeasy Blood Extraction Kit.

Material for sequencing was PBMCs. The clonotype was recovered from a woman in her forties or fifties in good health and CMV-seronegative. The chain employs TRBV19 and TRBJ1-1; 8 of the junction bases match TRBD1. DNA sequence: TGTGCCAGTAGCAGGGGGCGCGATACTGAAGCTTTCTTT. Translated, it gives CASSRGRDTEAFF.